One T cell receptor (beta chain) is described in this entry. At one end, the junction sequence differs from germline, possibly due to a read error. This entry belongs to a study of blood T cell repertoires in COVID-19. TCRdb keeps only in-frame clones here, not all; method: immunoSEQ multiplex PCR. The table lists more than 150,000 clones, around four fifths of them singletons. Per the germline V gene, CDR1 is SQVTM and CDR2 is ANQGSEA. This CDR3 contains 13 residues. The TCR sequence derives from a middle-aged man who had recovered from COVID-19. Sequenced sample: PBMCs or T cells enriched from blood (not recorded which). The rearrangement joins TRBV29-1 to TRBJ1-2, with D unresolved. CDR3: CSVVVSPNYGYIF. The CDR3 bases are TGCAGCGTTGTAGTTTCCCCTAACTATGGCTACATCTTC.